Below, 11 T cell receptor beta chains from the same sample are listed, as sequenced in a study of cytomegalovirus exposure and HLA in healthy donors. PCR employed 60 Vbeta and 13 Jbeta primers. Sequencing was performed with immunoSEQ multiplex PCR; in TCRdb, only in-frame clones are kept and a portion is missing. The table shows around 120,000 clones, with 50% to 65% occurring only once. The sample taken for sequencing was PBMCs. These receptors were collected from a man aged 40-49 years in good health and CMV-seropositive.

This clone was recorded a few times. V is TRBV7-6 and J is TRBJ2-7; maybe TRBD2 (6 bases). The germline V gene encodes CDR1 SGHVS and CDR2 FNYEAQ. This CDR3 contains 15 residues. Deletions cut 5 bases from V and 6 bases from J, with 20 bases between. CDR3 sequence: CASSGGKGPRGEQYF. Here the CDR3 DNA reads TGTGCCAGCAGCGGGGGGAAAGGGCCAAGGGGCGAGCAGTACTTC.

This chain links TRBV7-9 with TRBJ1-3; D not resolved. Germline CDR1 and CDR2: SEHNR and FQNEAQ (reference sequence). The CDR3 consists of 16 residues. Trimming removed 5 bases from V and 0 bases from J, with 14 bases in between. This chain's CDR3 is CASSPSPQFSGNTIYF. The CDR3 DNA reads TGTGCCAGCAGCCCGAGTCCCCAATTCTCTGGAAACACCATATATTTT. The variable domain in full, with the rest retrieved from reference TRBV7-9 and TRBJ1-3, is DTGVSQNPRHKITKRGQNVTFRCDPISEHNRLYWYRQTLGQGPEFLTYFQNEAQLEKSRLLSDRFSAERPKGSFSTLEIQRTEQGDSAMYLCASSPSPQFSGNTIYFGEGSWLTVV.

The chain has TRBV19 and TRBJ2-3; a possible D gene is TRBD2 (7 bases). The germline V gene has CDR1 LNHDA and CDR2 SQIVND (reference sequence). The CDR3 spans 14 residues. Trimming pared 4 bases from V and 4 bases from J, leaving 12 bases between. The CDR3 DNA reads as TGTGCCAGTAGTAGCCGGGGGGCAGCAGATACGCAGTATTTT. Translated: CASSSRGAADTQYF.

The V and J genes are TRBV5-1 and TRBJ2-6, with a possible D match to TRBD2 (5 bases). Trimming shortened V by 5 bases and J by 4 bases, and 10 bases separated the two germline ends. Germline V gene sequence: CDR1 SGHRS, CDR2 YFSETQ. The CDR3 is 14 residues long. The CDR3 DNA follows: TGCGCCAGCAGTCGGGGTGGCGGGGCCAACGTCCTGACTTTC. Protein sequence: CASSRGGGANVLTF.

The chain uses TRBV6-5 and TRBJ2-7; D gene uncertain. The germline CDR1 and CDR2 sequences are MNHEY and SVGAGI. This CDR3 has 15 residues. The V end was cut by 2 bases, the J end by 0 bases, with 11 bases between. CDR3 sequence reads: CASSYASGISYEQYF. CDR3 coding DNA: TGTGCCAGCAGTTACGCATCAGGAATCTCCTACGAGCAGTACTTC.

This chain joins TRBV28 and TRBJ1-1; TRBD1 aligns across 8 bases. Germline V CDR1 and CDR2: MDHEN, SYDVKM. The V segment lost 6 bases and the J segment 8 bases; nucleotides outside the gene matches: 5. The CDR3 sequence is 12 residues long. In nucleotides, the CDR3 is TGTGCCAGCAGGGACAGGGATCTAGAAGCTTTCTTT. Amino acid sequence: CASRDRDLEAFF.

The chain joins TRBV27 to TRBJ2-7, with 8 bases aligning to TRBD2. The CDR3 has 15 amino acids. The germline V gene has CDR1 MNHEY and CDR2 SMNVEV (reference sequence). Germline trimming cut 4 bases from V and 3 bases from J; bases unmatched to any gene: 8. CDR3 residues: CASSSRLALGYEQYF. Written as DNA, the CDR3 is TGTGCCAGCAGTTCTCGACTAGCGCTGGGCTACGAGCAGTACTTC.

The chain recombines TRBV7-9 with TRBJ1-5, with D unresolved. This CDR3 is 16 amino acids long. Trimming stripped 6 bases from V and 4 bases from J, with 19 bases between. Germline CDR1 reads SEHNR; CDR2 reads FQNEAQ (reference sequence). CDR3 DNA sequence: TGTGCCAGCAGTCGCGGGCGGGCGCCCCGAAATCAGCCCCAGCATTTT. Amino acid sequence: CASSRGRAPRNQPQHF.

This chain links TRBV7-9 with TRBJ2-7, with 10 bases lining up with TRBD2. CDR1 and CDR2 (germline): SEHNR, FQNEAQ (reference sequence). The CDR3 sequence is 14 residues long. V trimming: 2 bases; J trimming: 6 bases; junction bases outside the gene matches: 4. This CDR3 is CASSLRIAGGEQYF. The CDR3 DNA reads TGTGCCAGCAGCTTACGTATAGCGGGAGGCGAGCAGTACTTC.

The J gene is TRBJ2-5, the V gene TRBV7-7, with 7 positions matching TRBD1. The CDR3 length is 13 residues. CDR1 is SSHAT and CDR2 is FNYEAQ in the germline V gene (reference sequence). V lost 5 bases to trimming and J lost 5 bases; unmatched junction nucleotides: 5. Here the CDR3 DNA reads TGTGCCAGCAGCCGAGGGGGCGGGGAGACCCAGTACTTC. This translates into CASSRGGGETQYF. Full variable domain (missing parts from reference TRBV7-7 and TRBJ2-5): GAGVSQSPRYKVTKRGQDVTLRCDPISSHATLYWYQQALGQGPEFLTYFNYEAQPDKSGLPSDRFSAERPEGSISTLTIQRTEQRDSAMYRCASSRGGGETQYFGPGTRLLVL.

The chain uses TRBV15 and TRBJ1-4, with 8 bases aligning to TRBD1. With V trimmed by 5 bases and J by 5 bases, 4 bases remained unmatched. Per germline, CDR1 LNHNV and CDR2 YYDKDF (reference sequence). The CDR3 runs to 14 residues. The CDR3 here is CATSPRTGNEKLFF. The CDR3 DNA reads TGTGCCACCAGCCCCCGGACAGGGAATGAAAAACTGTTTTTT.